The 26 T cell receptor beta chains below come from one sample, sequenced in a study of CD8 T cells in ankylosing spondylitis. Study results and limitations: The study identified a TCR beta motif of 7 or 8 highly homologous variants that appeared characteristic of ankylosing spondylitis blood.

Their cognate antigens are unknown. MiXCR, applied by TCRdb to the 5' RACE reads, yields one record per CDR3 protein. The repertoire holds 670,000 or so distinct CDR3 sequences, with around 19% as singletons. The sequenced sample consisted of blood, either unsorted or a sorted T cell fraction (not recorded which). These receptors originate from a male donor with ankylosing spondylitis.

V usage is TRBV6-4 and J usage is TRBJ1-4, with D hard to call. Germline CDR1 reads MRHNA; CDR2 reads SNTAGT. The CDR3 is 13 amino acids. V was clipped by 6 bases and J by 8 bases, with 13 bases between them. CDR3 sequence (DNA): TGTGCCAGCAGCCCTGACTACGGCGAAAAACTGTTTTTT. It is translated as CASSPDYGEKLFF.

This clonotype was observed a handful of times. The rearrangement joins TRBV7-9 to TRBJ2-1; the D is unclear. Looked up from germline, CDR1 is SEHNR and CDR2 is FQNEAQ (reference sequence). The CDR3 loop spans 15 amino acids. V lost 1 base and J lost 1, with 8 bases in between. The CDR3 here is CASSLEVASYNEQFF. The CDR3 DNA sequence: TGTGCCAGCAGCTTAGAGGTGGCTTCCTACAATGAGCAGTTCTTC.

The table lists this clonotype with a few counts. The chain recombines TRBV7-9 with TRBJ1-4; D gene unclear. V was clipped by 5 bases and J by 7 bases, with 14 bases between them. This CDR3 has 14 residues. CDR1 is SEHNR and CDR2 is FQNEAQ in the germline V gene (reference sequence). Here the CDR3 reads CASSPTTFAEKLFF. The CDR3 DNA reads TGTGCCAGCAGCCCTACCACCTTTGCTGAAAAACTGTTTTTT. Filled out from reference TRBV7-9 and TRBJ1-4, the complete variable domain reads DTGVSQNPRHKITKRGQNVTFRCDPISEHNRLYWYRQTLGQGPEFLTYFQNEAQLEKSRLLSDRFSAERPKGSFSTLEIQRTEQGDSAMYLCASSPTTFAEKLFFGSGTQLSVL.

In its sample, this clonotype was seen a few times. The chain couples TRBV12-3 or TRBV12-4 to TRBJ2-2; D could derive from TRBD1 or TRBD2 (5 bases each). Trimming removed 3 bases at V and 0 bases at J, with 8 bases between. This CDR3 comprises 15 residues. The CDR3 nucleotides read TGTGCCAGCAGTTTTCCGGGGCCGAACACCGGGGAGCTGTTTTTT. Encoded protein: CASSFPGPNTGELFF.

The chain is built from TRBV6-2 or TRBV6-3 and TRBJ2-7; D is unclear. This CDR3 has 16 residues. Germline assignment: CDR1 MNHEY and CDR2 SVGEGT. Trimming shortened V by 5 bases and J by 0 bases, and 17 bases separated the two germline ends. The CDR3 loop is CASSRSGAASSYEQYF. The CDR3 DNA reads TGTGCCAGCAGTCGGTCGGGCGCCGCCAGCTCCTACGAGCAGTACTTC.

Many counts were recorded for this clonotype. The chain carries TRBV12-3 or TRBV12-4 and TRBJ1-5; 10 bases match TRBD1. J lost 4 bases, V lost 6 bases, and 0 bases had no gene match. This CDR3 contains 13 residues. The CDR3 is CASRGQGNQPQHF. In DNA, the CDR3 is TGTGCCAGCAGGGGACAGGGGAATCAGCCCCAGCATTTT.

This clonotype has only a few counts. The V gene is TRBV5-5, the J gene TRBJ2-7; 8 nucleotides line up with TRBD2. V trimming: 6 bases; J trimming: 3 bases; junction bases outside the gene matches: 8. CDR3 size: 14 residues. Germline values: CDR1 SGHKS, CDR2 YYEKEE (reference sequence). As DNA, the CDR3 is TGTGCCAGCAATATGGCGGGAGGAGTCTACGAGCAGTACTTC. Residues: CASNMAGGVYEQYF.

The chain uses TRBV15 and TRBJ1-2, with a possible D match to TRBD1 (5 bases). The germline V gene encodes CDR1 LNHNV and CDR2 YYDKDF (reference sequence). The CDR3 is 14 residues long. V lost 3 bases and J 0 bases, leaving 8 bases between the germline ends. The CDR3 reads CATSRDTSNYGYTF. The CDR3, as DNA: TGTGCCACCAGCAGGGACACCTCTAACTATGGCTACACCTTC.

This chain uses TRBV5-1 with TRBJ1-1; D might be TRBD1 (5 bases). In germline, CDR1 is SGHRS, CDR2 YFSETQ. The CDR3 has 16 amino acids. The V and J ends lost 1 base and 1 base respectively, with 14 bases between them. CDR3 region: CASSLWGLGTNTEAFF. Written as DNA, the CDR3 is TGCGCCAGCAGCTTGTGGGGACTGGGAACGAACACTGAAGCTTTCTTT.

V and J are TRBV12-3 or TRBV12-4 and TRBJ2-7; a weak D match, TRBD1 (6 bases). The CDR3 covers 14 residues. V dropped 7 bases and J dropped 4 bases, with 17 bases sitting between them. Written as DNA, the CDR3 is TGTGCCAGCACCTATGGGACAACGATTTACGAGCAGTACTTC. It yields the protein CASTYGTTIYEQYF.

The chain combines TRBV5-1 with TRBJ2-5, with D perhaps matching TRBD1 (7 bases). The ends were cut back, 3 bases at V and 5 bases at J, with 14 bases in the middle. The germline CDR1 and CDR2 sequences are SGHRS and YFSETQ. This CDR3 region has 14 residues. The CDR3: CASSSTGRSETQYF. The CDR3 bases are TGCGCCAGCAGCTCGACAGGGAGGAGTGAGACCCAGTACTTC.

The chain combines TRBV7-8 with TRBJ1-1, with a tentative D call TRBD1 (5 bases). The CDR3 has 14 amino acids. The germline gives CDR1 SGHVS, CDR2 FQNEAQ. The V end lost 5 bases, the J end lost 5 bases, and 15 bases lay between the germline ends. DNA of the CDR3: TGTGCCAGCAGCCAAGAGGACACCGCTACTGAAGCTTTCTTT. Translating gives CASSQEDTATEAFF.

The sample holds a few counts of this clonotype. V and J are TRBV19 and TRBJ2-7; TRBD2 is a possible D gene (6 bases). V was pared by 5 bases and J by 3 bases, with 26 bases between. CDR1 and CDR2 (germline): LNHDA, SQIVND (reference sequence). This CDR3 is built from 18 residues. CDR3 coding DNA: TGTGCCAGTAGTCCAATTTCCAAGGGACTCTCCGCGTTCTACGAGCAGTACTTC. Translated: CASSPISKGLSAFYEQYF.

The chain links TRBV6-5 to TRBJ1-2; D may be TRBD1 (5 bases). The germline V gene encodes CDR1 MNHEY and CDR2 SVGAGI. The CDR3 sequence is 15 residues long. The V and J ends lost 0 bases and 6 bases respectively, with 14 bases between them. The CDR3 sequence is CASSYSRQGLDGYTF. CDR3 DNA: TGTGCCAGCAGTTACTCGAGGCAGGGTCTTGATGGCTACACCTTC.

The chain employs TRBV29-1 and TRBJ2-1, with 9 bases matching TRBD1. CDR1 and CDR2 (germline): SQVTM, ANQGSEA. The CDR3 contains 12 residues. Trimming took 8 bases from V and 7 from J; bases not matched to a gene: 6. CDR3: CSPRQGVNEQFF. The CDR3 region has the DNA TGCAGCCCTCGACAGGGGGTAAATGAGCAGTTCTTC.

Ten or more counts support this clonotype. The chain combines TRBV7-2 with TRBJ2-5, with 10 bases lining up with TRBD2. The germline V gene has CDR1 SGHTA and CDR2 FQGNSA. Unmatched junction bases numbered 0, after V lost 1 base and J lost 7 bases. This CDR3 region has 13 residues. The CDR3 region has the DNA TGTGCCAGCAGCTTAGGACTAGCGGGGACCCAGTACTTC. Translation: CASSLGLAGTQYF. Based on the CDR3 plus reference TRBV7-2 and TRBJ2-5, the full variable domain is GAGVSQSPSNKVTEKGKDVELRCDPISGHTALYWYRQSLGQGLEFLIYFQGNSAPDKSGLPSDRFSAERTGGSVSTLTIQRTQQEDSAVYLCASSLGLAGTQYFGPGTRLLVL.

This clonotype was detected only a few times. This rearrangement joins TRBV4-3 to TRBJ2-7; D call uncertain. Trimming shortened V by 0 bases and J by 1 base, and 13 bases separated the two germline ends. The CDR3 runs to 16 residues. In germline, CDR1 is LGHNA, CDR2 YSLEER. CDR3 DNA sequence: TGCGCCAGCAGCCAAGATGTGGCAGGTGATTCCTACGAGCAGTACTTC. Its protein is CASSQDVAGDSYEQYF.

This clonotype was detected a few times. The gene calls are TRBV15 and TRBJ2-2, with TRBD1 as a possible D gene (6 bases). CDR1 is LNHNV, CDR2 YYDKDF, per germline (reference sequence). V was clipped by 5 bases and J by 1 base, with 8 bases between them. The CDR3 has 14 residues. The CDR3 here is CATSPRGNTGELFF. The DNA of the CDR3 is TGTGCCACCAGCCCCAGGGGGAACACCGGGGAGCTGTTTTTT.

The chain carries TRBV5-1 and TRBJ2-2; perhaps D is TRBD1 or TRBD2 (5 bases each). Germline V CDR1 and CDR2: SGHRS, YFSETQ. CDR3 size: 17 residues. V lost 2 bases and J 0 bases, leaving 14 bases between the germline ends. The CDR3 sequence: CASSFVGQGANTGELFF. Written as DNA, the CDR3 is TGCGCCAGCAGCTTTGTCGGGCAGGGAGCGAACACCGGGGAGCTGTTTTTT.

This chain links TRBV20-1 with TRBJ1-4, with 7 bases that match TRBD1. The V gene's germline CDR1 is DFQATT and CDR2 SNEGSKA (reference sequence). V dropped 3 bases and J dropped 7; count of bases not matched to a gene: 8. The length of the CDR3 is 14 residues. The CDR3 reads CSASLRQGTEKLFF. CDR3 DNA sequence: TGCAGTGCTAGTCTCCGACAGGGAACTGAAAAACTGTTTTTT.

The chain recombines TRBV5-1 with TRBJ1-2; TRBD1 matches 10 bases. Germline V CDR1 and CDR2: SGHRS, YFSETQ. The CDR3 has 15 residues. The V segment lost 4 bases and the J segment 6 bases; nucleotides outside the gene matches: 9. The CDR3 DNA reads as TGCGCCAGCAGCCACCCCTCCGGGACAGGGGATGGCTACACCTTC. It yields the protein CASSHPSGTGDGYTF.

The chain uses TRBV9 and TRBJ2-1; TRBD2 aligns across 8 bases. Germline CDR1 reads SGDLS; CDR2 reads YYNGEE. Germline trimming cut 8 bases from V and 7 bases from J; bases unmatched to any gene: 17. The CDR3 has 16 residues. DNA of the CDR3: TGTGCCAGTTCCCTACCCCGCGGACTAGCTTTAAATGAGCAGTTCTTC. Translating gives CASSLPRGLALNEQFF.

The gene calls are TRBV2 and TRBJ2-3; possibly TRBD1 for D (6 bases). The length of the CDR3 is 15 residues. V was trimmed by 0 bases and J by 3 bases, leaving 10 bases between them. Germline values: CDR1 SNHLY, CDR2 FYNNEI. The CDR3 DNA follows: TGTGCCAGCAGTGAAGCGCTGACAGGAACAGATACGCAGTATTTT. This translates into CASSEALTGTDTQYF.

This clonotype was seen ten or more times. The chain employs TRBV7-8 and TRBJ2-7, with a tentative D call TRBD2 (5 bases). Trimming removed 5 bases from V and 5 bases from J, with 13 bases in between. The CDR3 totals 13 residues. Germline V gene sequence: CDR1 SGHVS, CDR2 FQNEAQ. In nucleotides, the CDR3 is TGTGCCAGCAGCGGGAGACCCTACGACGAGCAGTACTTC. This translates into CASSGRPYDEQYF. Based on the CDR3 plus reference TRBV7-8 and TRBJ2-7, the full variable domain is GAGVSQSPRYKVAKRGQDVALRCDPISGHVSLFWYQQALGQGPEFLTYFQNEAQLDKSGLPSDRFFAERPEGSVSTLKIQRTQQEDSAVYLCASSGRPYDEQYFGPGTRLTVT.

V and J are TRBV12-3 or TRBV12-4 and TRBJ2-1; 9 nucleotides line up with TRBD2. There are 14 residues in the CDR3. J was trimmed by 4 bases and V by 7 bases; bases with no gene match: 5. CDR3 coding DNA: TGTGCCAGCAATCAAGCGGGAGGATACAATGAGCAGTTCTTC. It encodes CASNQAGGYNEQFF.

The chain combines TRBV7-2 with TRBJ2-7, with a possible D match to TRBD1 (6 bases). The germline CDR1 and CDR2 sequences are SGHTA and FQGNSA. The germline V and J ends were trimmed by 2 bases and 8 bases, with 10 bases remaining between them. The CDR3 is made up of 12 amino acids. The CDR3 coding sequence is TGTGCCAGCAGCTTAAAACAGGGTCAGCAGTACTTC. Protein sequence: CASSLKQGQQYF.